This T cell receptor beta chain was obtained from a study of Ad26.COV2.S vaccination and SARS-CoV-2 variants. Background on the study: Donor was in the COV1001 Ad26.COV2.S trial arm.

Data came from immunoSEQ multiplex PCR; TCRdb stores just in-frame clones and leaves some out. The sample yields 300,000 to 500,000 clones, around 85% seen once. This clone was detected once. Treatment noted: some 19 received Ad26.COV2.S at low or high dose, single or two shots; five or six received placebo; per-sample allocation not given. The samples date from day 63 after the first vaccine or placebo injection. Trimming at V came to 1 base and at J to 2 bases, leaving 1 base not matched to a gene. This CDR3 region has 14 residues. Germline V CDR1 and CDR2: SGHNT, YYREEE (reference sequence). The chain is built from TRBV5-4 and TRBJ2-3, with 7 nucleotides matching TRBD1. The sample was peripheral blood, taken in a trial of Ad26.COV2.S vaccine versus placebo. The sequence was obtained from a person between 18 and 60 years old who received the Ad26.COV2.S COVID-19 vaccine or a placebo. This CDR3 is CASSLTGVTDTQYF. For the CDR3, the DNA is TGTGCCAGCAGCTTGACAGGGGTCACAGATACGCAGTATTTT. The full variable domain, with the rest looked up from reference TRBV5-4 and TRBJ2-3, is ETGVTQSPTHLIKTRGQQVTLRCSSQSGHNTVSWYQQALGQGPQFIFQYYREEENGRGNFPPRFSGLQFPNYSSELNVNALELDDSALYLCASSLTGVTDTQYFGPGTRLTVL.